This section outlines one TCR beta chain sequence together with its context. This sample stems from a study of T cell changes during pregnancy in multiple sclerosis. With 5 bases clipped from V and 2 bases from J, the junction kept 16 bases outside the gene matches. The CDR3 has 19 amino acids. Germline CDR1 is SEHNR and CDR2 is FQNEAQ (reference sequence). Only in-frame clones appear in the TCRdb table, and some are missing; sequencing was by immunoSEQ multiplex PCR. The table has some 140,000 clones, 96% seen once. The chain couples TRBV7-9 to TRBJ1-3; TRBD1 matches at 9 bases. The receptor comes from a female donor with multiple sclerosis, enrolled in a pregnancy study. Sample: peripheral blood, taken after pregnancy. This chain's CDR3 is CASSVQTGTGNKAGNTIYF. The CDR3 nucleotides are TGTGCCAGCAGCGTACAAACCGGGACAGGGAACAAAGCTGGAAACACCATATATTTT.